This T cell receptor (beta chain) was obtained from a study of cytomegalovirus exposure and HLA in healthy donors. Findings of the study overall: Upon later analysis, HLA-associated TCR beta chains proved more clonally expanded than other, equally common chains. Accurate predictions that matched the HLA-A and HLA-B alleles of most subjects were reportedly made from TCR beta sequences. A missense variant in DCLRE1C was later tied to TCR beta V- and J-gene trimming. Reportedly, diagnosis of cytomegalovirus status by the classifier showed high specificity and sensitivity.

There are a few counts of this clone. Its antigen is still unknown. Primers included in the PCR were 60 Vbeta and 13 Jbeta primers. The table came from immunoSEQ multiplex PCR; TCRdb's copy has only in-frame clones and leaves some out. There are more than 95,000 clones in the sample; approximately 72% occur only once, and around 3% lies in the top ten. The CDR3 has 18 residues. Germline assignment: CDR1 MGHRA and CDR2 YSYEKL. The V end was cut by 0 bases, the J end by 4 bases, with 21 bases between. Sequencing was performed on PBMCs. The V call is TRBV4-1, the J call TRBJ2-5, with D possibly matching TRBD2 (5 bases). This receptor was obtained from a female donor in good health and CMV-seropositive. The CDR3 region is CASSQERVSMSRGETQYF. In DNA, the CDR3 is TGCGCCAGCAGCCAAGAGAGGGTGTCTATGTCTCGGGGAGAGACCCAGTACTTC.